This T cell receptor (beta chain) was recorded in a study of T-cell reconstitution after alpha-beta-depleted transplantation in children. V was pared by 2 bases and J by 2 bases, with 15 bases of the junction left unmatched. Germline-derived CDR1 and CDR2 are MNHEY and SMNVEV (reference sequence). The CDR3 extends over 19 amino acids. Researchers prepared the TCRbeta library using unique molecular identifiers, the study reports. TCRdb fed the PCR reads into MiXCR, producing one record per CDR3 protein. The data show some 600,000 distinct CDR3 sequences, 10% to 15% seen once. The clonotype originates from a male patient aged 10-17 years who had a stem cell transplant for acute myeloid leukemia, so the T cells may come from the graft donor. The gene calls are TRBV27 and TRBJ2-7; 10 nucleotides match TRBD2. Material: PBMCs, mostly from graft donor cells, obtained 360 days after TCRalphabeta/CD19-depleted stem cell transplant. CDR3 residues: CASSLRGGAGLAGAYEQYF. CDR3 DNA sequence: TGTGCCAGCAGTTTAAGGGGGGGCGCGGGGCTAGCGGGAGCCTACGAGCAGTACTTC.